This T cell receptor (beta chain) was sequenced during a study of blood T cell repertoires in COVID-19 (dated by TCRdb to the early 2020s). Study-level background: Samples covering the acute and convalescent phases of COVID-19 were provided by collaborators in the United States, Italy and Spain. The prospective study material was composed of cDNA or gDNA derived from T cells, B-cell-depleted T cells, or PBMCs. Subjects who had been exposed to COVID-19, were actively infected with it, or had recovered from it provided the deeply sampled blood TCRbeta repertoires that made up the dataset. The repertoires were released in a freely available public database meant as a resource for research on the immune response to SARS-CoV-2. Samples came from the ongoing ImmuneRACE study (first 160 participants) plus 1,254 subjects from 6 global collaborators. Sample metadata almost always included a de-identified subject ID, COVID-19 status, age in years and sex. HLA class I and class II types, where available, came from metadata supplied by the sample provider rather than from assay-based typing. Broad study findings and their caveats: The amount of clinical and demographic metadata varied by source and participant and was provided uncurated.

Each collaborating institution followed its own protocols to collect whole blood in K2EDTA tubes. For TCRbeta analysis, collaborators shipped samples in one of three forms: frozen whole blood, isolated PBMCs, or DNA extracted from either of those sample types. The immunoSEQ Assay, a bias-controlled multiplex PCR, was used to amplify TCRbeta CDR3 regions from genomic DNA. Per the original workflow: The number of nucleated cells in each sample was estimated from the amplification of reference gene primers within the assay. To quantify the absolute abundance of each unique TCRbeta CDR3 rearrangement, sequence reads were collapsed and filtered. Productive Simpson clonality was computed per sample as the square root of Simpson's diversity index over productive rearrangements. TCRdb mirrors the immuneACCESS table, restricted to in-frame sequences. Some clones are absent from its copies; in checked studies, under half trace to an unresolved V gene, and the reason for the others is unknown. The V and J calls and clone size come from that table; D and trimming were worked out from the DNA. For this sample there are about 59,000 clones; approximately 82% appear just once. The ten largest account for around 3.8% of the sample.

As regards this clone: No antigen is known for it. No base qualities exist here, and no much larger clone lies one base off it.

V loses 6 bases at its end and J loses 3 bases; junction bases beyond the gene matches: 10. From the cysteine up to the phenylalanine, the CDR3 has a length of 15 residues. Kept here is only the CDR3 DNA, which spans 45 bases and is read in frame from base 1. Via the germline V gene, CDR1 is MDHEN and CDR2 SYDVKM. The chain couples TRBV28 to TRBJ2-7; 8 middle bases align to TRBD2. This TCR was sampled from an elderly woman with acute or convalescent COVID-19. Input material: peripheral blood. The DNA reads TGTGCCAGCAGCCAGAAGACTAGCGCAGGCTACGAGCAGTACTTC. Translated, this is CASSQKTSAGYEQYF.